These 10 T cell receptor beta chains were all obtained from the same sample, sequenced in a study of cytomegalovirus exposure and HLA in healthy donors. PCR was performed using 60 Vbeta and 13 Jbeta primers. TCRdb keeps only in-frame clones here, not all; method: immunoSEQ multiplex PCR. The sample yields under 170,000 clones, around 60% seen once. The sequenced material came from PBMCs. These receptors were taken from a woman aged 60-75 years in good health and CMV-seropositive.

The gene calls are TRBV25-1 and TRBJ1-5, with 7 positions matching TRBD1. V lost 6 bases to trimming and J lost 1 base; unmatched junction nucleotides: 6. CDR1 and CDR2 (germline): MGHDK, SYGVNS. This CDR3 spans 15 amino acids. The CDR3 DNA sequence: TGTGCCAGCAGAGACAGGGTGCGAAGCAATCAGCCCCAGCATTTT. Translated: CASRDRVRSNQPQHF.

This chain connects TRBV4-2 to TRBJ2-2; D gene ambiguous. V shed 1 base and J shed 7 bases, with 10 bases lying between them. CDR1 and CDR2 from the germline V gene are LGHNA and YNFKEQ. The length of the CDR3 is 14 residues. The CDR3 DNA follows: TGTGCCAGCAGCCAAGGTACTACCGGCGGGGAGCTGTTTTTT. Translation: CASSQGTTGGELFF.

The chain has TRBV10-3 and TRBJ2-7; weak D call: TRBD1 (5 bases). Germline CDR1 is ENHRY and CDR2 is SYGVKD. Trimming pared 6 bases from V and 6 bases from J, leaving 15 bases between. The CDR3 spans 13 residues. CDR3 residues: CAIRGDISGEQYF. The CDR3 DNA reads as TGTGCCATCAGAGGGGATATAAGTGGCGAGCAGTACTTC.

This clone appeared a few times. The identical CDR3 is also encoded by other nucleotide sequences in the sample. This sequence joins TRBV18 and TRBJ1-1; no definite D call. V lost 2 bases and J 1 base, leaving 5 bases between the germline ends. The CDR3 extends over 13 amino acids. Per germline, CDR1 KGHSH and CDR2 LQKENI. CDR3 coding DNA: TGTGCCAGCTCACCAAGAGAGAACACTGAAGCTTTCTTT. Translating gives CASSPRENTEAFF.

CDR3 DNA: TGTGCCAGCAGTCTCTCCTTGATGGCGGGTCAGCCCCAGCATTTT. It translates to CASSLSLMAGQPQHF. The V and J genes are TRBV28 and TRBJ1-5; no definite D call. There are 15 residues in the CDR3. CDR1 is MDHEN and CDR2 is SYDVKM in the germline V gene. Trimming took off 5 bases at V and 6 bases at J, with 17 bases between the two ends.

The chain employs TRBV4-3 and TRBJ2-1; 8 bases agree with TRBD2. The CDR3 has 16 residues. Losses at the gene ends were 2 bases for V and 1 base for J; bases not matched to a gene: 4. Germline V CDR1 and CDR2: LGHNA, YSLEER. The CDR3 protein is CASSQLAGQSYNEQFF. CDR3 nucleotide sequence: TGCGCCAGCAGCCAACTAGCGGGCCAGTCCTACAATGAGCAGTTCTTC.

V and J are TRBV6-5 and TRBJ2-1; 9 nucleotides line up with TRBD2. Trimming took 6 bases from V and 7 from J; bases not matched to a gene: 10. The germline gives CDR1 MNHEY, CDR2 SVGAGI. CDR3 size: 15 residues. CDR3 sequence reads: CASRPTSGRGNEQFF. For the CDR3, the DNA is TGTGCCAGCAGACCGACTAGCGGCAGGGGGAATGAGCAGTTCTTC.

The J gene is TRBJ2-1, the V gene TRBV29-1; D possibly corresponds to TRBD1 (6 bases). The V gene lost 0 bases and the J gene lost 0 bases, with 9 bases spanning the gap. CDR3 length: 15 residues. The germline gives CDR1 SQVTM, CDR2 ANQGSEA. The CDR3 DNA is TGCAGCGTTGAAGATCCGGACAGCTCCTACAATGAGCAGTTCTTC. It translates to CSVEDPDSSYNEQFF.

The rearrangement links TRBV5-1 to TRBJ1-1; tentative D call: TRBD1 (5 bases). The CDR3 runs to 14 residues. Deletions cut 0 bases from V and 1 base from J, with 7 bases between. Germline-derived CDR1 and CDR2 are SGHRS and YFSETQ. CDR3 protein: CASSLDQGNTEAFF. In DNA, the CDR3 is TGCGCCAGCAGCTTGGATCAGGGGAACACTGAAGCTTTCTTT.

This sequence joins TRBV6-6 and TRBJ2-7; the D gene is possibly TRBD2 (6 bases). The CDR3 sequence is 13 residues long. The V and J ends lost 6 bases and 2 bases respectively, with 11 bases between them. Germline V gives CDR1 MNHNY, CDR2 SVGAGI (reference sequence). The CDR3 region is CASSPGTPYEQYF. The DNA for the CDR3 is TGTGCCAGCAGCCCCGGGACTCCCTACGAGCAGTACTTC.